These 27 T cell receptor beta chains share one sample of origin, sequenced in a study of cytotoxic CD8 clonotypes in ibrutinib-treated CLL. TCRdb keeps only in-frame clones here, not all; method: immunoSEQ multiplex PCR. The data show about 68,000 clones, 90% seen once. This material consisted of PBMCs, taken after 12 months of ibrutinib treatment. Source of these receptors: a human donor with chronic lymphocytic leukemia.

The CDR3 DNA is TGTGCCAGCAGTTACCCCTGGACTTTTAAGTTGGAGCTGTTTTTT. Amino acid sequence: CASSYPWTFKLELFF. This chain connects TRBV6-7 to TRBJ2-2, with D perhaps matching TRBD2 (5 bases). TRBV6-7 is annotated as an ORF whose role is uncertain. V was shortened by 2 bases and J by 10 bases, with 17 bases between the two germline ends. This CDR3 has 15 amino acids.

The J gene is TRBJ1-2, the V gene TRBV5-8; D ambiguous. Trimming took 3 bases from V and 2 from J, leaving 14 bases between them. In germline, CDR1 is SGHTS, CDR2 YDEGEE. The CDR3 has 15 amino acids. The CDR3: CASSYFGRSNYGYTF. In nucleotides, the CDR3 is TGTGCCAGCAGCTACTTTGGACGGTCAAACTATGGCTACACCTTC.

The chain has TRBV2 and TRBJ2-7; D might be TRBD2 (6 bases). CDR3 length: 15 amino acids. Germline CDR1 reads SNHLY; CDR2 reads FYNNEI. V dropped 4 bases and J dropped 7 bases, with 20 bases sitting between them. The CDR3 is CASSVYSLQGREQYF. The CDR3 coding sequence is TGTGCCAGCAGTGTATACAGCTTGCAAGGGAGGGAGCAGTACTTC.

This chain links TRBV19 with TRBJ2-7, with D possibly called TRBD1 or TRBD2 (5 bases each). The germline V and J ends were trimmed by 4 bases and 0 bases, with 10 bases remaining between them. Looked up from germline, CDR1 is LNHDA and CDR2 is SQIVND (reference sequence). CDR3 length: 14 amino acids. CDR3 coding DNA: TGTGCCAGTAGTACGGGACGGCACTCCTACGAGCAGTACTTC. The encoded protein is CASSTGRHSYEQYF.

The chain couples TRBV7-2 to TRBJ2-1; tentatively, D is TRBD2 (6 bases). Germline V gene lookup returns CDR1 SGHTA and CDR2 FQGNSA. The V and J ends lost 4 bases and 6 bases respectively, with 10 bases between them. The CDR3 consists of 13 residues. The CDR3 sequence is CASSWGGPNEQFF. CDR3 bases: TGTGCCAGCAGCTGGGGAGGTCCCAATGAGCAGTTCTTC.

The chain carries TRBV2 and TRBJ2-5, with D tentatively TRBD2 (6 bases). Per the germline V gene, CDR1 is SNHLY and CDR2 is FYNNEI. Trimming removed 2 bases at V and 5 bases at J, with 15 bases between. The CDR3 is made up of 15 amino acids. The CDR3 region is CASSEQGLWGETQYF. CDR3 nucleotides: TGTGCCAGCAGTGAACAGGGACTCTGGGGGGAGACCCAGTACTTC.

The V call is TRBV19, the J call TRBJ1-2; TRBD1 aligns across 7 bases. The CDR3 has 13 amino acids. V was pared by 2 bases and J by 8 bases, with 5 bases of the junction left unmatched. Germline V gene data show CDR1 as LNHDA and CDR2 as SQIVND (reference sequence). As DNA, the CDR3 is TGTGCCAGTAGTATAACAGGGGTTGGGGGCTACACCTTC. Its translation is CASSITGVGGYTF.

The V and J genes are TRBV11-2 and TRBJ2-5, with D perhaps assigned TRBD1 or TRBD2 (6 bases each). This CDR3 comprises 17 residues. Germline values: CDR1 SGHAT, CDR2 FQNNGV. Trimming cost V 2 bases and J 5 bases, with 21 bases left between them. CDR3 sequence: CASSLSIDAIGGETQYF. The CDR3 nucleotides read TGTGCCAGCAGCTTAAGTATAGACGCAATAGGGGGGGAGACCCAGTACTTC.

The chain is built from TRBV7-9 and TRBJ1-2; D call uncertain. The CDR3 sequence is 14 residues long. Germline CDR1 SEHNR, CDR2 FQNEAQ (reference sequence). V lost 7 bases to trimming and J lost 8 bases, with 20 bases between them. Written as DNA, the CDR3 is TGTGCCAGCATCAAACCCGACGGGCCCCTCGGCTACACCTTC. Its protein product is CASIKPDGPLGYTF. Full variable domain (remainder filled in from reference TRBV7-9 and TRBJ1-2): DTGVSQNPRHKITKRGQNVTFRCDPISEHNRLYWYRQTLGQGPEFLTYFQNEAQLEKSRLLSDRFSAERPKGSFSTLEIQRTEQGDSAMYLCASIKPDGPLGYTFGSGTRLTVV.

The chain couples TRBV7-9 to TRBJ2-1, with TRBD1 as a possible D gene (6 bases). V shed 5 bases and J shed 8 bases, with 19 bases lying between them. Germline V gene data show CDR1 as SEHNR and CDR2 as FQNEAQ (reference sequence). The CDR3 runs 15 residues. The CDR3 DNA is TGTGCCAGCAGCCTAAACAAACAGGGCGTCGATGAGCAGTTCTTC. The encoded protein is CASSLNKQGVDEQFF.

The chain links TRBV30 to TRBJ1-5; D unresolved. The CDR3 is 13 residues long. Trimming shortened V by 2 bases and J by 15 bases, and 20 bases separated the two germline ends. The germline V gene encodes CDR1 GTSNPN and CDR2 SVGIG (reference sequence). DNA of the CDR3: TGTGCCTGGAGTTCCCCTCTATCCTCGGTCTTGCATTTT. Its translation: CAWSSPLSSVLHF.

The rearrangement joins TRBV19 to TRBJ2-6; TRBD1 matches 7 bases. This CDR3 contains 16 residues. The germline V gene has CDR1 LNHDA and CDR2 SQIVND (reference sequence). The junction had 6 bases not matched to a gene; V was cut back by 5 bases and J by 2 bases. For the CDR3, the DNA is TGTGCCAGTAGTCTCGGTACAGGGGCTGGGGCCAACGTCCTGACTTTC. This sequence encodes CASSLGTGAGANVLTF.

This chain uses TRBV19 with TRBJ1-2; D remains ambiguous. V lost 0 bases and J 8 bases, leaving 7 bases between the germline ends. Germline V gene data show CDR1 as LNHDA and CDR2 as SQIVND (reference sequence). CDR3 length equals 12 residues. CDR3 in DNA: TGTGCCAGTAGTATAGATCGCAGGGGCTACACCTTC. It codes for CASSIDRRGYTF.

V usage is TRBV5-1 and J usage is TRBJ1-5; unclear D gene. The V gene lost 4 bases and the J gene lost 4 bases, with 9 bases spanning the gap. CDR1 and CDR2 (germline): SGHRS, YFSETQ. The CDR3 is 13 residues long. The CDR3 nucleotides read TGCGCCAGCAGCACCGGACGGAATCAGCCCCAGCATTTT. It codes for CASSTGRNQPQHF. The whole variable domain, filled in from reference TRBV5-1 and TRBJ1-5, reads KAGVTQTPRYLIKTRGQQVTLSCSPISGHRSVSWYQQTPGQGLQFLFEYFSETQRNKGNFPGRFSGRQFSNSRSEMNVSTLELGDSALYLCASSTGRNQPQHFGDGTRLSIL.

The genes are TRBV7-9 and TRBJ1-1; no clear D. Germline CDR1 reads SEHNR; CDR2 reads FQNEAQ (reference sequence). V was shortened by 1 base and J by 5 bases, with 11 bases between the two germline ends. This CDR3 comprises 14 residues. This CDR3 reads CASSLDANPTEAFF. Written as DNA, the CDR3 is TGTGCCAGCAGCTTAGACGCGAATCCTACTGAAGCTTTCTTT.

This rearrangement joins TRBV7-9 to TRBJ2-5, with D perhaps TRBD1 (6 bases). From germline, CDR1 is SEHNR and CDR2 FQNEAQ (reference sequence). The CDR3 totals 15 residues. Trimming removed 3 bases from V and 2 bases from J, with 13 bases in between. The CDR3 here is CASSFNSGVQETQYF. CDR3 DNA sequence: TGTGCCAGCAGCTTTAACTCAGGGGTTCAAGAGACCCAGTACTTC.

The V and J genes are TRBV10-3 and TRBJ1-2; 8 nucleotides line up with TRBD1. Germline CDR1 is ENHRY and CDR2 is SYGVKD. The CDR3 sequence is 12 residues long. Losses at the gene ends were 6 bases for V and 7 bases for J; bases not matched to a gene: 4. CDR3 amino acids: CAIRPQGVGYTF. As DNA, the CDR3 is TGTGCCATCAGGCCACAGGGGGTTGGCTACACCTTC.

This clone has only one observation. The chain carries TRBV29-1 and TRBJ2-2; D is uncertain. V dropped 4 bases and J dropped 0 bases, with 6 bases sitting between them. The CDR3 loop spans 13 amino acids. Per germline, CDR1 SQVTM and CDR2 ANQGSEA. The CDR3 coding sequence is TGCAGCGTTGTAATGGCGAACACCGGGGAGCTGTTTTTT. It translates to CSVVMANTGELFF.

The rearrangement joins TRBV7-9 to TRBJ2-7; D not certain. The CDR3 loop spans 14 amino acids. Germline V CDR1 and CDR2: SEHNR, FQNEAQ (reference sequence). The ends were cut back, 3 bases at V and 3 bases at J, with 12 bases in the middle. For the CDR3, the DNA is TGTGCCAGCAGCTTTTCTTGGGGTGGCTACGAGCAGTACTTC. It yields the protein CASSFSWGGYEQYF.

The chain couples TRBV27 to TRBJ1-3, with a tentative D call TRBD1 (6 bases). V lost 5 bases to trimming and J lost 1 base, with 9 bases between them. The CDR3 runs to 14 residues. The germline CDR1 and CDR2 sequences are MNHEY and SMNVEV (reference sequence). The CDR3 loop is CASSPQGSGNTIYF. The CDR3 DNA follows: TGTGCCAGCAGTCCACAGGGATCTGGAAACACCATATATTTT.

The gene calls are TRBV7-6 and TRBJ2-1; 8 bases are a match to TRBD1. The CDR3 has 14 amino acids. Germline CDR1 SGHVS, CDR2 FNYEAQ. V was clipped by 3 bases and J by 10 bases; unmatched bases: 8. The CDR3 DNA sequence: TGTGCCAGCAGCTTCGAGACGGGGACAGGCGAGCAGTTCTTC. Protein sequence: CASSFETGTGEQFF.

The chain couples TRBV27 to TRBJ1-1; the D gene is possibly TRBD1 (6 bases). CDR1 is MNHEY, CDR2 SMNVEV, per germline (reference sequence). This CDR3 is 16 amino acids long. The V and J ends lost 5 bases and 0 bases respectively, with 16 bases between them. The DNA of the CDR3 is TGTGCCAGCAGTGTCCTAGGCGGGGGCATGAACACTGAAGCTTTCTTT. Its protein product is CASSVLGGGMNTEAFF.

The chain carries TRBV6-4 and TRBJ1-2; unclear D gene. CDR1 is MRHNA, CDR2 SNTAGT, per germline. Trimming took 2 bases from V and 4 from J, leaving 8 bases between them. CDR3 length: 13 amino acids. The CDR3, as DNA: TGTGCCAGCAGTGACCGCCAAGGCTATGGCTACACCTTC. Amino acids: CASSDRQGYGYTF.

V gene TRBV9 combines with J gene TRBJ1-5; possibly TRBD1 for D (5 bases). Trimming took off 3 bases at V and 0 bases at J, with 7 bases between the two ends. Germline CDR1 reads SGDLS; CDR2 reads YYNGEE. The CDR3 is made up of 14 amino acids. Here the CDR3 reads CASSARDSNQPQHF. The CDR3 nucleotides are TGTGCCAGCAGCGCCAGGGATAGCAATCAGCCCCAGCATTTT.

The chain links TRBV4-2 to TRBJ2-1, with 7 bases that match TRBD2. The CDR3 has 17 amino acids. The germline gives CDR1 LGHNA, CDR2 YNFKEQ. V lost 4 bases to trimming and J lost 0 bases; unmatched junction nucleotides: 9. The DNA for the CDR3 is TGTGCCAGCAGCCCCGAGACTAGCTGGAGCTCCTACAATGAGCAGTTCTTC. Its protein is CASSPETSWSSYNEQFF.

As regards this clone: Other DNA sequences of this sample code for an identical CDR3. This chain connects TRBV5-1 to TRBJ2-3; D gene uncertain. V was shortened by 1 base and J by 4 bases, with 4 bases between the two germline ends. Looked up from germline, CDR1 is SGHRS and CDR2 is YFSETQ. The CDR3 has 12 residues. CDR3 bases: TGCGCCAGCAGCTTGACGGCAGATACGCAGTATTTT. This sequence encodes CASSLTADTQYF.

The chain joins TRBV7-2 to TRBJ2-5; D ambiguous. The germline V and J ends were trimmed by 5 bases and 2 bases, with 15 bases remaining between them. Germline V gene sequence: CDR1 SGHTA, CDR2 FQGNSA. The CDR3 runs 15 residues. The CDR3 protein is CASSVTAWRQETQYF. The CDR3 nucleotides read TGTGCCAGCAGCGTCACCGCATGGCGGCAAGAGACCCAGTACTTC.